This T cell receptor beta chain was sequenced for a study of blood T cell repertoires in COVID-19. On the study more broadly: Italy, Spain and the United States were the sources of the convalescent and acute COVID-19 samples.

Per the authors' pipeline: Amplification of reference gene primers provided the estimated nucleated cell counts. Only in-frame clones appear in the TCRdb table, and some are missing; sequencing was by immunoSEQ multiplex PCR. From that table come the V and J calls and clone size; the DNA was used to work out D and trimming. The profile covers 220,000 or so clones, with roughly 84% appearing a single time and about 6.6% taken by the ten largest. Donors of Cohort 3 who recovered were those that had two negative PCRs, clearance, or symptom resolution. Germline CDR1 is SGDLS and CDR2 is YYNGEE. Between the trimmed V and J ends, which lost 3 bases and 1 base, there was a span of 10 bases. The CDR3 has 14 amino acids.

Specimen: PBMCs or T cells enriched from blood (not recorded which). The chain joins TRBV9 to TRBJ2-5; weak D call: TRBD2 (6 bases). The receptor was isolated from a woman in her thirties or forties who had recovered from COVID-19. The CDR3 protein is CASSGRDAQETQYF. CDR3 DNA sequence: TGTGCCAGCAGCGGGCGGGACGCCCAAGAGACCCAGTACTTC. The variable domain in full, completed from reference TRBV9 and TRBJ2-5, reads DSGVTQTPKHLITATGQRVTLRCSPRSGDLSVYWYQQSLDQGLQFLIQYYNGEERAKGNILERFSAQQFPDLHSELNLSSLELGDSALYFCASSGRDAQETQYFGPGTRLLVL.